Listed below are T cell receptor beta chains from one sample, sequenced in a study of blood T cell repertoires in COVID-19. Repertoires were generated with immunoSEQ multiplex PCR, while TCRdb's copy carries only in-frame clones and drops some. Among 65,000 to 85,000 clones listed, 87% were seen once. Source material: peripheral blood. These receptors originate from a young woman with acute or convalescent COVID-19. Each CDR3 is given with its conserved first and last residue. D genes are given only for firm matches. Size values are once, few and many counts, or a class for expanded clones, and some rows have none.

j_gene	v_gene	abundance	d_gene	CDR3aa	CDR3nt
TRBJ2-7	TRBV6-2/TRBV6-3	NA	TRBD2	CASSDWTSGASYEQYF	TGTGCCAGCAGTGATTGGACTAGCGGGGCCTCCTACGAGCAGTACTTC
TRBJ1-2	TRBV30	NA	NA	CAWSVLQGRGGYTF	TGTGCCTGGAGTGTACTGCAGGGGCGCGGTGGCTACACCTTC
TRBJ1-4	TRBV18	NA	TRBD1	CASSPIPGGEKLFF	TGTGCCAGCTCACCAATCCCAGGGGGAGAAAAACTGTTTTTT
TRBJ2-5	TRBV5-1	once	NA	CASSLAVQETQYF	TGCGCCAGCAGCTTGGCCGTACAAGAGACCCAGTACTTC
TRBJ2-7	TRBV4-2	NA	NA	CASSRYYEQYF	TGTGCCAGCAGCCGCTACTACGAGCAGTACTTC
TRBJ2-1	TRBV5-1	few	NA	CASGSYNEQFF	TGCGCCAGCGGTAGCTACAATGAGCAGTTCTTC
TRBJ2-6	TRBV4-3	NA	TRBD2	CASSQTSGQSTGANVLTF	TGCGCCAGCAGCCAAACTAGCGGGCAATCTACCGGGGCCAACGTCCTGACTTTC
TRBJ2-1	TRBV10-3	NA	TRBD2	CAISETSGGSVSSYNEQFF	TGTGCCATCAGTGAGACTAGCGGGGGATCCGTTAGCTCCTACAATGAGCAGTTCTTC
TRBJ1-1	TRBV7-9	NA	NA	CASSLSSGTEAFF	TGTGCCAGCAGCTTATCGTCGGGGACTGAAGCTTTCTTT
TRBJ2-1	TRBV28	NA	TRBD2	CASSPRTSGGNEQFF	TGTGCCAGCAGTCCGCGGACTAGCGGGGGCAATGAGCAGTTCTTC
TRBJ2-1	TRBV25-1	few	TRBD1	CASGSGDRGDNEQFF	TGTGCCAGCGGCAGTGGGGACAGGGGCGACAATGAGCAGTTCTTC
TRBJ1-1	TRBV10-3	few	NA	CAISFQENTEAFF	TGTGCCATCAGTTTTCAGGAGAACACTGAAGCTTTCTTT
TRBJ2-3	TRBV7-2	NA	TRBD2	CASSLSRGGAGDTQYF	TGTGCCAGCAGCTTATCGCGCGGGGGGGCGGGAGATACGCAGTATTTT
TRBJ2-5	TRBV7-6	NA	TRBD1	CASSLAGQAQETQYF	TGTGCCAGCAGCTTAGCGGGACAGGCTCAAGAGACCCAGTACTTC
TRBJ1-3	TRBV19	NA	NA	CASSIGWGNTIYF	TGTGCCAGTAGTATCGGTTGGGGAAACACCATATATTTT
TRBJ2-3	TRBV11-2	NA	NA	CASSAEGLADTQYF	TGTGCCAGCAGCGCGGAGGGCCTCGCAGATACGCAGTATTTT
TRBJ2-5	TRBV15	few	TRBD2	CATSRDRGDTQYF	TGTGCCACCAGCAGAGATCGGGGGGACACCCAGTACTTC
TRBJ2-3	TRBV15	NA	NA	CATSRDLTDTQYF	TGTGCCACCAGCAGAGATCTGACAGATACGCAGTATTTT
TRBJ1-3	TRBV5-6	few	NA	CASSVRGAGNTIYF	TGTGCCAGCAGCGTGCGGGGGGCCGGAAACACCATATATTTT
TRBJ2-1	TRBV7-9	NA	TRBD1	CASSYYRDRANEQFF	TGTGCCAGCAGCTACTACCGGGACAGGGCCAATGAGCAGTTCTTC
TRBJ2-3	TRBV27	once	NA	CASSFAPSQGGTDTQYF	TGTGCCAGCAGTTTCGCCCCCTCCCAGGGCGGCACAGATACGCAGTATTTT
TRBJ2-1	TRBV6-1	NA	TRBD1	CASSEDRTQYNEQFF	TGTGCCAGCAGTGAGGACAGGACCCAATACAATGAGCAGTTCTTC
TRBJ2-7	TRBV7-6	NA	TRBD2	CASSPGLAGPYEQYF	TGTGCCAGCAGCCCGGGACTAGCGGGACCCTACGAGCAGTACTTC
TRBJ2-2	TRBV2	NA	TRBD2	CASRSEGLVRTGELFF	TGTGCCAGCAGGTCGGAGGGACTAGTCCGAACCGGGGAGCTGTTTTTT
TRBJ1-2	TRBV4-1	NA	TRBD1	CASSQAGTGYGYTF	TGCGCCAGCAGCCAGGCCGGGACAGGGTATGGCTACACCTTC
TRBJ2-5	TRBV6-6	NA	TRBD2	CASSTSGGALETQYF	TGTGCCAGCAGTACTAGCGGGGGGGCCTTAGAGACCCAGTACTTC
TRBJ2-7	TRBV6-6	NA	TRBD1	CASSYGQGDWDEQYF	TGTGCCAGCAGTTACGGACAGGGGGATTGGGACGAGCAGTACTTC
TRBJ1-2	TRBV3-1/TRBV3-2	NA	NA	CASSQDSKGLGYTF	TGTGCCAGCAGCCAAGACTCGAAGGGGCTTGGCTACACCTTC
TRBJ2-5	TRBV11-2	NA	TRBD2	CASRRLAGDPETQYF	TGTGCCAGCAGACGACTAGCGGGGGACCCAGAGACCCAGTACTTC
TRBJ1-1	TRBV12-3/TRBV12-4	once	TRBD1	CASSGDRNTEAFF	TGTGCCAGCAGTGGGGACAGGAACACTGAAGCTTTCTTT
TRBJ1-4	TRBV27	NA	TRBD1	CASSLQGATNEKLFF	TGTGCCAGCAGTTTACAGGGGGCAACTAATGAAAAACTGTTTTTT
TRBJ2-7	TRBV28	NA	TRBD1	CATSPEGTGSYEQYF	TGTGCCACCTCCCCAGAGGGGACAGGGAGCTACGAGCAGTACTTC
TRBJ1-1	TRBV2	NA	NA	CASSVQGDTEAFF	TGTGCCAGCAGTGTACAAGGGGACACTGAAGCTTTCTTT
TRBJ1-2	TRBV2	NA	TRBD1	CASRRDRAQNYGYTF	TGTGCCAGCAGAAGAGACAGGGCCCAGAACTATGGCTACACCTTC